This T cell receptor beta chain was recovered during a study of T cell repertoires in cytomegalovirus infection. Study information: The public TCR beta signatures pointed to both CMV infection and matching HLA type. Findings of the study overall: Public TCR beta family frequency separated CMV-and-HLA carriers, including in an independent cohort. Clonotypes of TCR beta that were HLA-C-restricted and CMV-specific dominated the ex vivo response.

TCRdb re-analysed the reads in MiXCR, keeping a single row per CDR3 protein. The table has around 310,000 distinct CDR3 sequences, about a sixth seen once; the top ten hold around 12%. The CDR3 consists of 12 residues. Per the germline V gene, CDR1 is LNHDA and CDR2 is SQIVND (reference sequence). V was pared by 3 bases and J by 9 bases, with 11 bases between. Turning to this clonotype: The target antigen is unknown.

The genes are TRBV19 and TRBJ2-5; D call uncertain. The sequence was collected from a human donor in good health (CMV status not recorded). Some clones in this sample may be carry-over from other donors' samples. The sequenced sample was PBMCs. CDR3 sequence (DNA): TGTGCCAGTAGTATTGGGTCTCGGGCCCAGTACTTC. Amino acids: CASSIGSRAQYF.